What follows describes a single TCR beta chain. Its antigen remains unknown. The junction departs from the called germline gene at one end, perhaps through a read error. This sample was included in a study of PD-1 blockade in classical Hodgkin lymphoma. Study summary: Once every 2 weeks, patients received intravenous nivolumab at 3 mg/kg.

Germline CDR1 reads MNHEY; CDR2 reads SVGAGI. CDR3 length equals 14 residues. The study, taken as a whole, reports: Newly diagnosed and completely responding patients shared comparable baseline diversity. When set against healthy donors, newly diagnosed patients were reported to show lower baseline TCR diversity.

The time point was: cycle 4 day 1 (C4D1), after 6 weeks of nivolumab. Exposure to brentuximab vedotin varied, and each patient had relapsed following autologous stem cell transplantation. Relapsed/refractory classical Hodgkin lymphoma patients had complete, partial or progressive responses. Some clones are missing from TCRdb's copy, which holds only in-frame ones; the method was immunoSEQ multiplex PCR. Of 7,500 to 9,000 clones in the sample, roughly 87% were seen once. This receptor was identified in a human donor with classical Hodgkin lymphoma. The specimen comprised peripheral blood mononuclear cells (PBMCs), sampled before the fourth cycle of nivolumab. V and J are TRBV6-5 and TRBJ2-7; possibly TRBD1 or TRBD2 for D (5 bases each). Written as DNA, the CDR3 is TGTGCCATCAGTGAAGAGGGGTTGCCCTACGAGCAGTACTTC. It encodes CAISEEGLPYEQYF.